The entry that follows covers one TCR beta chain sequence. The sample belongs to a study of blood T cell repertoires in COVID-19. The participants were between roughly 18 and 89 years old and came from roughly 24 US areas. Donors in Cohort 3 who had recovered were those with two negative PCRs, healthcare professional clearance, or resolution of their symptoms. In the original processing: The authors estimated nucleated cell counts from reference gene primer amplification. Assay: immunoSEQ multiplex PCR; the TCRdb copy retains only in-frame clones and omits some. V and J calls and clone size are as listed in that table; D and trimming were resolved from the DNA. This table has 200,000 or so clones, approximately 90% appearing once. The sequence came from a man aged 25-45 years who had recovered from COVID-19. The specimen sequenced was PBMCs or T cells enriched from blood (not recorded which).

In DNA form, the CDR3 reads TGTGCCAGCAGCTTATCTTCCAAAAACATTCAGTACTTC. Amino acid sequence: CASSLSSKNIQYF. The V gene is TRBV13, the J gene TRBJ2-4; D is ambiguous. The CDR3 extends over 13 amino acids. The V and J ends lost 2 bases and 2 bases respectively, with 4 bases between them. Germline assignment: CDR1 PRHDT and CDR2 FYEKMQ (reference sequence).